Below are 7 T cell receptor beta chains sequenced from a single sample in a study of T cell responses to AZD1222 COVID-19 vaccine. Profiled with immunoSEQ multiplex PCR; TCRdb holds only in-frame clones, not every one. The sample lists roughly 190,000 clones; more than 75% were seen once. This material consisted of peripheral blood, taken on day 0 of AZD1222 vaccination. These TCRs come from an adult in good health.

This clone was recorded only once. V is TRBV18 and J is TRBJ1-4; tentative D call: TRBD1 (5 bases). The CDR3 is 13 residues long. Between the trimmed V and J ends, which lost 3 bases and 11 bases, there was a span of 13 bases. CDR1 KGHSH and CDR2 LQKENI come from the germline V gene. CDR3 loop: CASSPQTEGKLFF. CDR3 coding DNA: TGTGCCAGCTCACCTCAGACAGAGGGGAAACTGTTTTTT.

This chain links TRBV15 with TRBJ2-1; 7 nucleotides align to TRBD2. V lost 0 bases to trimming and J lost 5 bases; unmatched junction nucleotides: 7. Germline lookup yields CDR1 LNHNV and CDR2 YYDKDF (reference sequence). This CDR3 is built from 16 residues. The CDR3 DNA reads TGTGCCACCAGCAGAGAGAGGACTAGTTTCCACAATGAGCAGTTCTTC. Translated: CATSRERTSFHNEQFF.

The chain recombines TRBV2 with TRBJ2-1; 9 bases match TRBD2. Losses at the gene ends were 6 bases for V and 6 bases for J; bases not matched to a gene: 9. Germline V gene lookup returns CDR1 SNHLY and CDR2 FYNNEI. The CDR3 has 15 residues. CDR3 DNA: TGTGCCAGCAGCAAGGGGCGGGAGGGCCGCAATGAGCAGTTCTTC. Encoded protein: CASSKGREGRNEQFF.

The CDR3 bases are TGTGCCAGCACCTCATCCAGGACAGGGGTGTTCGGGGCCAACGTCCTGACTTTC. Protein: CASTSSRTGVFGANVLTF. The chain is built from TRBV13 and TRBJ2-6; 9 bases fit TRBD1. Germline V CDR1 and CDR2: PRHDT, FYEKMQ (reference sequence). The V and J ends lost 7 bases and 4 bases, in that order; junction bases with no gene match: 14. The CDR3 totals 18 residues.

Note on this clone: Distinct nucleotide sequences in the sample also encode this CDR3. V and J are TRBV9 and TRBJ1-1; D is undetermined. Germline CDR1 SGDLS, CDR2 YYNGEE. This CDR3 is built from 14 residues. V lost 0 bases to trimming and J lost 2 bases, with 8 bases between them. Here the CDR3 DNA reads TGTGCCAGCAGCGTAGTCGCCGAAAACACTGAAGCTTTCTTT. It is translated as CASSVVAENTEAFF.

The chain is built from TRBV4-1 and TRBJ2-7, with TRBD2 matching over 7 bases. CDR3 length: 14 amino acids. After removal of 1 base from V and 3 bases from J, the junction contained 3 bases not matched to a gene. Germline V lookup: CDR1 MGHRA, CDR2 YSYEKL. CDR3 nucleotides: TGCGCCAGCAGCCAAGTGCGGACTAGCTACGAGCAGTACTTC. Protein sequence: CASSQVRTSYEQYF.

There are a few counts of this clone. The CDR3 nucleotides read TGTGCCACCAGCACCGGGACCGTCCCTAGCAATCAGCCCCAGCATTTT. It is translated as CATSTGTVPSNQPQHF. V gene TRBV15 combines with J gene TRBJ1-5; weak D call: TRBD1 (5 bases). The CDR3 runs to 16 residues. V lost 4 bases to trimming and J lost 0 bases, with 13 bases between them. CDR1 LNHNV and CDR2 YYDKDF come from the germline V gene (reference sequence).